Following are 15 T cell receptor beta chains from one sample sequenced in a study of Ad26.COV2.S vaccination and SARS-CoV-2 variants. TCRdb keeps only in-frame clones here, not all; method: immunoSEQ multiplex PCR. This table has approximately 360,000 clones, 83% appearing once. The treatment here: some 20 received Ad26.COV2.S at low or high dose, single or two shots; about 5 received placebo; per-sample allocation not given. After the first vaccine or placebo injection, samples were drawn on day 63. The sample in question was peripheral blood, obtained in a trial of Ad26.COV2.S vaccine versus placebo. The receptors here all came from a person aged 18-60 years who received the Ad26.COV2.S COVID-19 vaccine or a placebo.

The CDR3 DNA is TGTGCCCGAGCGATATCGGACTATGGCTACACCTTC. Protein: CARAISDYGYTF. The chain employs TRBV7-2 and TRBJ1-2; D call uncertain. The germline V gene encodes CDR1 SGHTA and CDR2 FQGNSA. This CDR3 has 12 amino acids. V was clipped by 11 bases and J by 3 bases, with 13 bases between them.

J is TRBJ1-2 and V is TRBV5-6; D may be TRBD1 (6 bases). Germline V gene lookup returns CDR1 SGHDT and CDR2 YYEEEE. The CDR3 has 13 amino acids. Trimming pared 4 bases from V and 8 bases from J, leaving 15 bases between. CDR3 amino acids: CASSLRQALGYTF. The DNA of the CDR3 is TGTGCCAGCAGCCTAAGACAGGCCTTGGGCTACACCTTC.

The genes are TRBV7-6 and TRBJ2-7; 11 bases are shared with TRBD2. The CDR3 runs to 13 residues. V gave up 6 bases and J gave up 6 bases; unmatched junction bases: 4. Germline V CDR1 and CDR2: SGHVS, FNYEAQ. The CDR3 sequence is CASSTLAGVEQYF. CDR3 nucleotides: TGTGCCAGCAGTACACTAGCGGGAGTCGAGCAGTACTTC.

CDR3 sequence reads: CASSPRQGRDQPQHF. The CDR3, as DNA: TGTGCCAGCAGCCCACGACAGGGGAGAGATCAGCCCCAGCATTTT. This chain links TRBV21-1 with TRBJ1-5; the table's TRBD1 call for D was not verified on the DNA. TRBV21-1 is a listed pseudogene. The CDR3 spans 15 residues.

This chain links TRBV3-1 (or the pseudogene TRBV3-2) with TRBJ2-7, with D maybe TRBD2 (6 bases). This CDR3 is built from 16 residues. Trimming removed 1 base from V and 3 bases from J, with 16 bases in between. Germline V gives CDR1 LGHDT, CDR2 YNNKEL (reference sequence). In nucleotides, the CDR3 is TGTGCCAGCAGCCAAGGGACGGGACTTGCCTACTACGAGCAGTACTTC. It specifies CASSQGTGLAYYEQYF.

This chain links TRBV18 with TRBJ1-1, with D uncertain. Trimming left V 6 bases short and J 4 bases short, with 9 bases between. Germline loops: CDR1 KGHSH, CDR2 LQKENI. This CDR3 has 12 residues. In nucleotides, the CDR3 is TGTGCCAGCTCCGGACGGGCCACTGAAGCTTTCTTT. Protein product: CASSGRATEAFF.

This clone appeared a few times. This chain uses TRBV27 with TRBJ2-7; either TRBD1 or TRBD2 may supply D (5 bases each). Trimming took 6 bases from V and 2 from J, leaving 20 bases between them. The CDR3 totals 16 residues. CDR1 is MNHEY, CDR2 SMNVEV, per germline (reference sequence). This CDR3 reads CASRPGLGEGTYEQYF. The CDR3 coding sequence is TGTGCCAGCAGGCCCGGTTTGGGGGAAGGGACCTACGAGCAGTACTTC.

This rearrangement joins TRBV7-3 to TRBJ1-6, with 10 bases lining up with TRBD1. V dropped 0 bases and J dropped 7; count of bases not matched to a gene: 6. The CDR3 covers 17 residues. Germline V gene lookup returns CDR1 SGHTA and CDR2 FQGTGA. The CDR3 loop is CASSLTGGTGANSPLHF. DNA for the CDR3: TGTGCCAGCAGCTTAACGGGAGGGACAGGGGCAAATTCACCCCTCCACTTT. Full variable domain (missing parts from reference TRBV7-3 and TRBJ1-6): GAGVSQTPSNKVTEKGKYVELRCDPISGHTALYWYRQSLGQGPEFLIYFQGTGAADDSGLPNDRFFAVRPEGSVSTLKIQRTERGDSAVYLCASSLTGGTGANSPLHFGNGTRLTVT.

The chain joins TRBV19 to TRBJ1-3; D unresolved. CDR1 is LNHDA, CDR2 SQIVND, per germline (reference sequence). V lost 8 bases and J 2 bases, leaving 13 bases between the germline ends. CDR3 length: 14 residues. CDR3 in amino acids: CASVQSVAGNTIYF. CDR3 DNA sequence: TGTGCCAGTGTGCAGAGCGTCGCTGGAAACACCATATATTTT.

This chain uses TRBV7-9 with TRBJ2-3, with D perhaps TRBD1 (5 bases). Trimming removed 0 bases at V and 2 bases at J, with 12 bases between. In germline, CDR1 is SEHNR, CDR2 FQNEAQ (reference sequence). This CDR3 has 16 amino acids. In DNA form, the CDR3 reads TGTGCCAGCAGCTTAGCGAGGACAACGCCCACAGATACGCAGTATTTT. Translation: CASSLARTTPTDTQYF. Together with reference TRBV7-9 and TRBJ2-3, the CDR3 gives the full variable domain: DTGVSQNPRHKITKRGQNVTFRCDPISEHNRLYWYRQTLGQGPEFLTYFQNEAQLEKSRLLSDRFSAERPKGSFSTLEIQRTEQGDSAMYLCASSLARTTPTDTQYFGPGTRLTVL.

This chain uses TRBV7-4 with TRBJ2-7; possible D gene TRBD2, 5 bases. The CDR3 extends over 11 amino acids. V shed 7 bases and J shed 4 bases, with 8 bases lying between them. Germline CDR1 reads SGHVT; CDR2 reads SQSDAQ. The CDR3 DNA reads as TGTGCCAGCACCCGGAGGTACGAGCAGTACTTC. This encodes CASTRRYEQYF.

In nucleotides, the CDR3 is TGTGCCAGTGGGACTTTCGTCAATGAGCAGTTCTTC. It is translated as CASGTFVNEQFF. The chain combines TRBV19 with TRBJ2-1; maybe TRBD2 (6 bases). The germline gives CDR1 LNHDA, CDR2 SQIVND (reference sequence). The CDR3 is 12 amino acids. Trimming removed 8 bases from V and 6 bases from J, with 11 bases in between.

The rearrangement links TRBV7-8 to TRBJ2-2, with 11 bases that match TRBD2. Germline V CDR1 and CDR2: SGHVS, FQNEAQ. This CDR3 has 16 residues. Germline trimming cut 9 bases from V and 8 bases from J; bases unmatched to any gene: 14. CDR3 nucleotides: TGTGCCAGTCCGCAACTAGCGGGGGCCACCAGGGGGGAGCTGTTTTTT. The encoded protein is CASPQLAGATRGELFF.

A note on this clone: Sequence at one end of the junction differs from germline and may be a read error. The rearrangement joins TRBV18 to TRBJ2-7, with 11 bases identical to TRBD2. Germline V CDR1 and CDR2: KGHSH, LQKENI. This CDR3 has 13 amino acids. CDR3 residues: CASSPGLAGSQRF. CDR3 DNA sequence: TGTGCCAGCTCACCAGGACTAGCGGGCTCCCAGCGCTTC.

The rearrangement joins TRBV2 to TRBJ1-1, with 11 positions matching TRBD1. CDR3 size: 13 residues. J was trimmed by 5 bases and V by 6 bases; bases with no gene match: 2. Looked up from germline, CDR1 is SNHLY and CDR2 is FYNNEI. The CDR3 reads CASRGQGGTEAFF. The CDR3 nucleotides are TGTGCCAGCAGGGGACAGGGGGGGACTGAAGCTTTCTTT.